Following are 23 T cell receptor beta chains from one sample sequenced in a study of blood T cells in healthy people across ages. A second PCR of 7 to 11 cycles used a sample-barcoded 5' primer and a J-beta primer mix. MiXCR, run by TCRdb on the 5' RACE reads, gives a single entry per CDR3 protein. The table records 650,000 to 1,000,000 distinct CDR3 sequences, approximately 35% of them present only once. Sample: blood. These TCRs come from a man aged 18 to 30 in good health.

V gene TRBV14 combines with J gene TRBJ2-1, with D hard to call. This CDR3 contains 15 residues. Germline V CDR1 and CDR2: SGHDN, FVKESK. V dropped 1 base and J dropped 10 bases, with 17 bases sitting between them. DNA for the CDR3: TGTGCCAGCAGCCAAGGAGACGACGGTGAATACGAGCAGTTCTTC. Its translation is CASSQGDDGEYEQFF. The full variable domain, with the rest looked up from reference TRBV14 and TRBJ2-1, is EAGVTQFPSHSVIEKGQTVTLRCDPISGHDNLYWYRRVMGKEIKFLLHFVKESKQDESGMPNNRFLAERTGGTYSTLKVQPAELEDSGVYFCASSQGDDGEYEQFFGPGTRLTVL.

The J gene is TRBJ1-5, the V gene TRBV7-2, with 8 bases that match TRBD1. The V and J ends lost 2 bases and 6 bases, in that order; junction bases with no gene match: 15. Germline assignment: CDR1 SGHTA and CDR2 FQGNSA. The CDR3 spans 18 residues. CDR3 sequence (DNA): TGTGCCAGCAGCTTATTCCGTCAGGGGGCGATGCACGGTCAGCCCCAGCATTTT. It translates to CASSLFRQGAMHGQPQHF.

This clonotype was seen more than once but under ten times. The rearrangement joins TRBV29-1 to TRBJ2-1; 9 nucleotides align to TRBD2. The V and J ends lost 8 bases and 5 bases, in that order; junction bases with no gene match: 19. CDR1 and CDR2 (germline): SQVTM, ANQGSEA. The CDR3 is 17 amino acids. The CDR3 region has the DNA TGCAGCAATACCCCGGGACTAGCCTGTCGAAGTCACAATGAGCAGTTCTTC. Protein: CSNTPGLACRSHNEQFF.

This clonotype was seen a few times. The chain carries TRBV9 and TRBJ2-1, with D unresolved. Germline V gene sequence: CDR1 SGDLS, CDR2 YYNGEE. The V end lost 3 bases, the J end lost 0 bases, and 13 bases lay between the germline ends. The CDR3 runs to 16 residues. The CDR3 reads CASSAPRTGSYNEQFF. In DNA form, the CDR3 reads TGTGCCAGCAGCGCCCCCCGGACGGGCTCCTACAATGAGCAGTTCTTC.

This clonotype has just a few counts. DNA of the CDR3: TGTGCCAGCAGCATACTAGCGGGGTCAAGCTCCTACAATGAGCAGTACTTC. Encoded protein: CASSILAGSSSYNEQYF. This chain links TRBV7-8 with TRBJ2-1, with 10 bases matching TRBD2. Matching the DNA end better, TRBJ2-7 makes the J call doubtful. Germline V gives CDR1 SGHVS, CDR2 FQNEAQ. This CDR3 has 17 amino acids.

In its sample, this clonotype was seen a few times. Here the CDR3 reads CSAWASYEQYF. CDR3 DNA: TGCAGTGCTTGGGCCTCATACGAGCAGTACTTC. The chain carries TRBV20-1 and TRBJ2-7; D gene ambiguous. Germline CDR1 reads DFQATT; CDR2 reads SNEGSKA (reference sequence). The CDR3 is 11 residues long. Trimming pared 5 bases from V and 4 bases from J, leaving 9 bases between.

The CDR3 loop is CSARQLAGGTDTQYF. In DNA form, the CDR3 reads TGCAGTGCTCGCCAACTGGCGGGGGGGACAGATACGCAGTATTTT. The chain uses TRBV20-1 and TRBJ2-3; 9 bases are shared with TRBD2. Germline V lookup: CDR1 DFQATT, CDR2 SNEGSKA (reference sequence). Trimming took 5 bases from V and 3 from J; bases not matched to a gene: 9. This CDR3 contains 15 residues.

The genes are TRBV3-1 and TRBJ2-5; 13 positions agree with TRBD2. The CDR3 totals 17 residues. Unmatched junction bases numbered 3, after V lost 1 base and J lost 1 base. Germline V lookup: CDR1 LGHDT, CDR2 YNNKEL (reference sequence). The CDR3: CASSQAGLAGFQETQYF. Here the CDR3 DNA reads TGTGCCAGCAGCCAAGCGGGACTAGCGGGGTTCCAAGAGACCCAGTACTTC.

The V gene is TRBV2, the J gene TRBJ2-5, with 11 positions matching TRBD1. The DNA end is more similar to TRBJ2-1, so the J call may be wrong. CDR1 and CDR2 from the germline V gene are SNHLY and FYNNEI. The CDR3 sequence is 14 residues long. In nucleotides, the CDR3 is TGTGCCAGCAGGGGACAGGGGGGAAAAGAGACCCAGTTCTTC. Its protein is CASRGQGGKETQFF.

This clonotype was seen many times. This chain links TRBV9 with TRBJ2-3; TRBD1 agrees at 9 bases. CDR1 is SGDLS and CDR2 is YYNGEE in the germline V gene. The CDR3 has 15 residues. Trimming took 9 bases from V and 4 from J; bases not matched to a gene: 12. The CDR3 sequence: CANRDRGYLADTQYF. In DNA, the CDR3 is TGTGCCAACCGAGACAGGGGGTATTTGGCAGATACGCAGTATTTT.

The rearrangement links TRBV7-3 to TRBJ1-1; perhaps TRBD1 as D (5 bases). Germline V gene data show CDR1 as SGHTA and CDR2 as FQGTGA. V lost 8 bases and J lost 1, with 14 bases in between. CDR3 length: 14 amino acids. CDR3 residues: CASGPGAGNTEAFF. The CDR3 bases are TGTGCCAGCGGGCCCGGGGCAGGGAACACTGAAGCTTTCTTT.

Note on this clonotype: The conserved phenylalanine or tryptophan normally closing the CDR3 is absent here, so this likely arose from a read error. This sequence joins TRBV28 and TRBJ1-4, with 7 bases identical to TRBD1. The CDR3 extends over 17 amino acids. V dropped 3 bases and J dropped 1; count of bases not matched to a gene: 8. The germline CDR1 and CDR2 sequences are MDHEN and SYDVKM. CDR3 in DNA: TGTGCCAGCAGTTTTTGGGGGGCAGGGGGAACTAATGAAAAACTGTTTCTT. This translates into CASSFWGAGGTNEKLFL.

The rearrangement links TRBV7-3 to TRBJ1-2; no clear D gene. CDR1 and CDR2 from the germline V gene are SGHTA and FQGTGA. The CDR3 is 13 amino acids. Between the trimmed V and J ends, which lost 2 bases and 6 bases, there was a span of 10 bases. Here the CDR3 DNA reads TGTGCCAGCAGCTTAGCCGATTCGGATGGCTACACCTTC. Translation gives CASSLADSDGYTF. Variable domain in full (rest from reference TRBV7-3 and TRBJ1-2): GAGVSQTPSNKVTEKGKYVELRCDPISGHTALYWYRQSLGQGPEFLIYFQGTGAADDSGLPNDRFFAVRPEGSVSTLKIQRTERGDSAVYLCASSLADSDGYTFGSGTRLTVV.

There are a few counts of this clonotype. The rearrangement uses TRBV6-2 or TRBV6-3 and TRBJ2-6, with D possibly TRBD2 on 6 matching bases. The V end was cut by 6 bases, the J end by 4 bases, with 19 bases between. The CDR3 has 17 residues. Germline CDR1 is MNHEY and CDR2 is SVGEGT. CDR3 nucleotides: TGTGCCAGCAGGCCCGGGACTTCGCTTTACGGGGCCAACGTCCTGACTTTC. This encodes CASRPGTSLYGANVLTF.

V gene TRBV6-2 or TRBV6-3 combines with J gene TRBJ1-1, with D uncertain. Germline CDR1 is MNHEY and CDR2 is SVGEGT. The germline V and J ends were trimmed by 2 bases and 0 bases, with 4 bases remaining between them. There are 13 residues in the CDR3. The CDR3 spells CASSYVVNTEAFF. CDR3 sequence (DNA): TGTGCCAGCAGTTACGTCGTGAACACTGAAGCTTTCTTT.

This clonotype has just a few counts. The chain links TRBV18 to TRBJ1-1; D perhaps matches TRBD1 (5 bases). The V gene lost 0 bases and the J gene lost 2 bases, with 13 bases spanning the gap. Germline V gene sequence: CDR1 KGHSH, CDR2 LQKENI. The CDR3 is 16 residues long. CDR3 DNA sequence: TGTGCCAGCTCACCACCAAGCAGGGACCGAAACACTGAAGCTTTCTTT. This gives the protein CASSPPSRDRNTEAFF.

This rearrangement joins TRBV5-1 to TRBJ1-1; D remains unclear. Germline CDR1 and CDR2: SGHRS and YFSETQ. Trimming pared 1 base from V and 3 bases from J, leaving 19 bases between. This CDR3 spans 17 amino acids. The CDR3 region is CASSLSDPNPWDTEAFF. CDR3 coding DNA: TGCGCCAGCAGCTTGTCGGACCCAAATCCCTGGGACACTGAAGCTTTCTTT.

Only a few counts were recorded for this clonotype. This rearrangement joins TRBV4-2 to TRBJ1-2, with no clear D. The V and J ends lost 0 bases and 1 base respectively, with 6 bases between them. The length of the CDR3 is 14 residues. In germline, CDR1 is LGHNA, CDR2 YNFKEQ. CDR3 sequence reads: CASSQEALNYGYTF. For the CDR3, the DNA is TGTGCCAGCAGCCAAGAGGCCCTTAACTATGGCTACACCTTC.

The chain links TRBV12-3 or TRBV12-4 to TRBJ2-1, with TRBD2 matching 12 bases. Trimming removed 6 bases from V and 7 bases from J; junction bases left unmatched: 10. This CDR3 has 16 residues. CDR3 coding DNA: TGTGCCAGCAGCCCAGCTAGCGGGGGGGCCTTTAATGAGCAGTTCTTC. The encoded protein is CASSPASGGAFNEQFF.

Comment on this clonotype: At one of its ends the junction is not consistent with the germline gene, which may arise from a read error. The rearrangement links TRBV28 to TRBJ1-6; no clear D. There are 11 residues in the CDR3. Germline assignment: CDR1 MDHEN and CDR2 SYDVKM. The CDR3 sequence: CAGSFGMPLHF. CDR3 in DNA: TGTGCCGGCAGTTTTGGGATGCCCCTCCACTTT.

The chain links TRBV21-1 to TRBJ2-5; the table names TRBD1, a call not compared with the DNA. TRBV21-1 is classified as a pseudogene. CDR3 size: 14 residues. The chain's CDR3 is CASSKEGQGETQYF. For the CDR3, the DNA is TGTGCCAGCAGCAAAGAGGGTCAGGGGGAGACCCAGTACTTC.

This chain joins TRBV12-3 or TRBV12-4 and TRBJ2-1; TRBD1 might be the D (5 bases). V shed 1 base and J shed 5 bases, with 12 bases lying between them. This CDR3 is 15 amino acids long. This CDR3 reads CASSLGSIRDNEQFF. Written as DNA, the CDR3 is TGTGCCAGCAGTTTAGGATCCATCAGGGACAATGAGCAGTTCTTC.

The V and J genes are TRBV30 and TRBJ1-2; perhaps TRBD1 as D (5 bases). Germline V gene data show CDR1 as GTSNPN and CDR2 as SVGIG (reference sequence). This CDR3 comprises 14 residues. Trimming removed 0 bases at V and 8 bases at J, with 16 bases between. CDR3 in amino acids: CAWSVAGRDGGYTF. The CDR3, as DNA: TGTGCCTGGAGTGTCGCAGGGAGGGATGGGGGCTACACCTTC. The entire variable domain, with the rest obtained from reference TRBV30 and TRBJ1-2, is as follows: SQTIHQWPATLVQPVGSPLSLECTVEGTSNPNLYWYRQAAGRGLQLLFYSVGIGQISSEVPQNLSASRPQDRQFILSSKKLLLSDSGFYLCAWSVAGRDGGYTFGSGTRLTVV.